This record concerns one TCR beta chain sequence. This record belongs to a study of blood T cell repertoires in COVID-19. The data were produced by immunoSEQ multiplex PCR, yet TCRdb's version contains in-frame clones alone and is incomplete. The data show approximately 400,000 clones, 80% to 90% seen once. Per the germline V gene, CDR1 is MNHEY and CDR2 is SVGEGT. The V end lost 6 bases, the J end lost 0 bases, and 14 bases lay between the germline ends. CDR3 length: 15 residues. Before being deemed recovered, Cohort 3 donors had two negative PCRs, clearance, or symptom resolution. The sequencing sample was made of PBMCs or T cells enriched from blood (not recorded which). The chain couples TRBV6-2 or TRBV6-3 to TRBJ1-2; maybe TRBD1 (6 bases). The clonotype originates from a man younger than 40 who had recovered from COVID-19. The CDR3 loop is CASSPWGPANYGYTF. CDR3 bases: TGTGCCAGCAGCCCTTGGGGGCCAGCTAACTATGGCTACACCTTC.